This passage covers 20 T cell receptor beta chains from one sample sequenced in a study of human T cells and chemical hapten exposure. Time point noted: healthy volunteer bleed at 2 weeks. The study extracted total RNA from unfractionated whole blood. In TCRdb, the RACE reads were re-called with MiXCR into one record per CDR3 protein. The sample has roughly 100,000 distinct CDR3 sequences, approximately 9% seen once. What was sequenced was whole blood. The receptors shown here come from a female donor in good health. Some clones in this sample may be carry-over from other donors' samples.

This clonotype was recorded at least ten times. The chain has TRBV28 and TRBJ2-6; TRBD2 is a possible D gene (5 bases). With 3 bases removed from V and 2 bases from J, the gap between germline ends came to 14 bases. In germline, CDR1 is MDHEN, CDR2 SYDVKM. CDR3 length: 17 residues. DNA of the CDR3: TGTGCCAGCAGTTTTAAGGACTTAGCTCCTGGGGCCAACGTCCTGACTTTC. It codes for CASSFKDLAPGANVLTF.

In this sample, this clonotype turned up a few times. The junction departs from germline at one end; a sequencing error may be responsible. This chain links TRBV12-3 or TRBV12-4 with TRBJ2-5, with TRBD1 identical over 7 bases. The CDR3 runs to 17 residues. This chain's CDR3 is CASSLDLPGGPRETQYF. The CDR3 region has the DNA TGTGCCAGCAGCTTAGACCTCCCAGGGGGTCCACGAGAGACCCAGTACTTC.

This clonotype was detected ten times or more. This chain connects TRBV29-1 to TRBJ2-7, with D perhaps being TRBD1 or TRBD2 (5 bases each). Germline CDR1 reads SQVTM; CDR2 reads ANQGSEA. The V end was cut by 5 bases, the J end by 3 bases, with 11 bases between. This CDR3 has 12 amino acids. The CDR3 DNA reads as TGCAGCGTTACAGGACTGAACTACGAGCAGTACTTC. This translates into CSVTGLNYEQYF.

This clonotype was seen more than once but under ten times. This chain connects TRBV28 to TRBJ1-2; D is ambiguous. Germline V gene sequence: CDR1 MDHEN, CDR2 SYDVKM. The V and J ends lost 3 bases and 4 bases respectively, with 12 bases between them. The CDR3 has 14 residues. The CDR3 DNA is TGTGCCAGCAGTTTTCGTGGGTCCGTCTATGGCTACACCTTC. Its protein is CASSFRGSVYGYTF.

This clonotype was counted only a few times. Written as DNA, the CDR3 is TGTGCCACCAGTGATTTAAGGGCGGGAGGGCCTAGTTCAAATGAGCAGTTCTTC. Amino acid sequence: CATSDLRAGGPSSNEQFF. The gene calls are TRBV24-1 and TRBJ2-1, with 9 bases that match TRBD2. The CDR3 totals 18 residues. Germline V gene data show CDR1 as KGHDR and CDR2 as SFDVKD. Trimming removed 1 base from V and 7 bases from J; junction bases left unmatched: 13.

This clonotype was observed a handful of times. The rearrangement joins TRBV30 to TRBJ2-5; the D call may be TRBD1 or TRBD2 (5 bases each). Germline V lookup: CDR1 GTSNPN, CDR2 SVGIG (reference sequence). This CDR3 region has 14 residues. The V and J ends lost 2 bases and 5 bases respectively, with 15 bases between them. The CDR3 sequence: CAWSKTGTGETQYF. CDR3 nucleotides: TGTGCCTGGAGTAAGACCGGGACGGGGGAGACCCAGTACTTC.

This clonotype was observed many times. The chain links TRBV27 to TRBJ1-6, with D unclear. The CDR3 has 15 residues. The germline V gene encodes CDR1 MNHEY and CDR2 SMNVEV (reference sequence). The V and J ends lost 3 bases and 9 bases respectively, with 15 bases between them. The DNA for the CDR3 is TGTGCCAGCAGTTTGAAAGTCGATGTCGGTTCACCCCTCCACTTT. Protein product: CASSLKVDVGSPLHF.

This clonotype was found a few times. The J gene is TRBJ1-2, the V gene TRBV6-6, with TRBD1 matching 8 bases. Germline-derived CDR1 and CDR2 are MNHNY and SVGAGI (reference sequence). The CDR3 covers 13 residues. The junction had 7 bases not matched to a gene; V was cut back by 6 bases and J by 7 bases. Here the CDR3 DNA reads TGTGCCAGCAGATACAGGGGGGTAGCTGGCTACACCTTC. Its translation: CASRYRGVAGYTF.

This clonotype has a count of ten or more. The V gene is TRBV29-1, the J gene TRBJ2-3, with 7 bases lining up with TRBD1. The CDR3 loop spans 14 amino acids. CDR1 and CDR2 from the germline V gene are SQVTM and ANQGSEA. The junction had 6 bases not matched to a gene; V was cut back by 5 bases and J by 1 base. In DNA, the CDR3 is TGCAGCGTTTTACAGGGGTACGGCACAGATACGCAGTATTTT. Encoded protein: CSVLQGYGTDTQYF.

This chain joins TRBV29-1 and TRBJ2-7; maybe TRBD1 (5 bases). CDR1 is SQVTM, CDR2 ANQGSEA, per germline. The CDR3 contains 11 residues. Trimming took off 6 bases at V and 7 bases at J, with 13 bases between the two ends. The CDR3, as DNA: TGCAGCGTATTGTGGAACAGGGAGCAGTACTTC. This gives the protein CSVLWNREQYF.

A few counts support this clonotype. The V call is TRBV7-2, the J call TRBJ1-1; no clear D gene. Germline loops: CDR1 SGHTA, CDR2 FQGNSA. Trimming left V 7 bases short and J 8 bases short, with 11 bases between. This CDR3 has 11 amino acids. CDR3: CASNERSEAFF. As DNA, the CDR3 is TGTGCCAGCAACGAGAGAAGCGAAGCTTTCTTT. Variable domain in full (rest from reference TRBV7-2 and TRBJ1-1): GAGVSQSPSNKVTEKGKDVELRCDPISGHTALYWYRQSLGQGLEFLIYFQGNSAPDKSGLPSDRFSAERTGGSVSTLTIQRTQQEDSAVYLCASNERSEAFFGQGTRLTVV.

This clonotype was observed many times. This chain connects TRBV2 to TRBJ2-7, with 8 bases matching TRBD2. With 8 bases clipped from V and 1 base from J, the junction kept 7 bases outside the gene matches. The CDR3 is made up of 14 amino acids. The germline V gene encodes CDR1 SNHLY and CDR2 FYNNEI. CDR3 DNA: TGTGCCAGCGGAAGCGGGAGCGTATCCTACGAGCAGTACTTC. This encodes CASGSGSVSYEQYF.

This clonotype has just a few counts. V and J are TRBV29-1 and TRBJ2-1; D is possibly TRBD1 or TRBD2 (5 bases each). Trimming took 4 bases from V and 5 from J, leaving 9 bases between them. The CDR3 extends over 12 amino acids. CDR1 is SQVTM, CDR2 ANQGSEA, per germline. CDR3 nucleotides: TGCAGCGTTGGAAGGGGACACAATGAGCAGTTCTTC. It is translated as CSVGRGHNEQFF.

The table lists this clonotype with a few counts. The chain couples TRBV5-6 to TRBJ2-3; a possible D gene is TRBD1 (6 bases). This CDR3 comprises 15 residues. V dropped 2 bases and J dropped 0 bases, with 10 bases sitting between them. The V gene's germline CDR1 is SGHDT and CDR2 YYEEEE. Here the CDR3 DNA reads TGTGCCAGCAGCTTTACAGGGAGTAGCACAGATACGCAGTATTTT. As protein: CASSFTGSSTDTQYF.

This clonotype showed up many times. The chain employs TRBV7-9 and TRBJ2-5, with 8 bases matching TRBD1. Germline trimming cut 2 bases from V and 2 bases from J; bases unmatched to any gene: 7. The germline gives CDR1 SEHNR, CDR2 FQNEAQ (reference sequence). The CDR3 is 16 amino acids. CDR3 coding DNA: TGTGCCAGCAGCTTACCGATAAACAGGGGGCAAGAGACCCAGTACTTC. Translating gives CASSLPINRGQETQYF.

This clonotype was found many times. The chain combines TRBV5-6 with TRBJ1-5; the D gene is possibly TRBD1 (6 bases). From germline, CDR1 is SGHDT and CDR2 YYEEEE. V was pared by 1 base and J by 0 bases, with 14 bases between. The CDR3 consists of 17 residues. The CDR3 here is CASSLWQGFYSNQPQHF. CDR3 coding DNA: TGTGCCAGCAGCTTGTGGCAGGGGTTTTATAGCAATCAGCCCCAGCATTTT. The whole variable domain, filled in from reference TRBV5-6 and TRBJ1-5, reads DAGVTQSPTHLIKTRGQQVTLRCSPKSGHDTVSWYQQALGQGPQFIFQYYEEEERQRGNFPDRFSGHQFPNYSSELNVNALLLGDSALYLCASSLWQGFYSNQPQHFGDGTRLSIL.

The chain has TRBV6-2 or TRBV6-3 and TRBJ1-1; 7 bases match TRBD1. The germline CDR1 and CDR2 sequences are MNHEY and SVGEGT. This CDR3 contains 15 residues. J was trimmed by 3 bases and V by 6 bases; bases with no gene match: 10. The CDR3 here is CASSSRGQGDTEAFF. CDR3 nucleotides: TGTGCCAGCAGCTCCAGAGGGCAGGGGGACACTGAAGCTTTCTTT.

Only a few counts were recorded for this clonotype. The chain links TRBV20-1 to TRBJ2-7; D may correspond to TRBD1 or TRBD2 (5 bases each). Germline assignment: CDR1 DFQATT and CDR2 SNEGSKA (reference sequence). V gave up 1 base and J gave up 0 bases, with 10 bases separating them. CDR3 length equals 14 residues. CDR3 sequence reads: CSARAGTPSYEQYF. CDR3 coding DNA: TGCAGTGCTAGAGCCGGGACCCCCTCCTACGAGCAGTACTTC.

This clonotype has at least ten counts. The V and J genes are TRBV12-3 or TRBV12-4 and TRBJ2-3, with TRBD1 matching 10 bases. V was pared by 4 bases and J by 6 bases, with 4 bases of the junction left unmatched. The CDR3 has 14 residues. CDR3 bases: TGTGCCAGCAGTTCCGGGACAGGGGACGATACGCAGTATTTT. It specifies CASSSGTGDDTQYF.

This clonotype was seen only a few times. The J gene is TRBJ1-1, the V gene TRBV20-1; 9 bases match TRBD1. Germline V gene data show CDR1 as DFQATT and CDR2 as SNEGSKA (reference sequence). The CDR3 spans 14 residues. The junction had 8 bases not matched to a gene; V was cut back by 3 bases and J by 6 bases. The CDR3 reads CSARGDRELAEAFF. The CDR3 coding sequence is TGCAGTGCTAGGGGGGACAGGGAGTTGGCTGAAGCTTTCTTT.